The TCR beta chain under discussion was sequenced for a study of cytomegalovirus exposure and HLA in healthy donors (dated by TCRdb to the late 2010s). In the study overall: An earlier analysis of around 600 of the donors reported 250 to 300 Gb of sequence data and roughly 100 million unique TCR beta sequences from 150 million to 200 million T cells. An early release that covered about 600 HLA-typed donors contained approximately 300 gigabases of sequencing data and 75 million to 100 million unique TCR sequences. Of the 350 to 450 genotyped donors, 81% fell in the genetic ancestry cluster associated with self-reported Caucasian donors. The study aimed to test whether cataloging public T cell receptors could reveal signatures of past pathogen exposure. The T cell repertoires of around 730 subjects were profiled by immunosequencing and related to cytomegalovirus serostatus. Along with the roughly 670-subject first cohort, a separate validation cohort of about 110 different subjects was used. High-throughput TCR immunosequencing, statistical association of individual TCRs with disease status, and machine learning were combined to predict cytomegalovirus infection status. A later analysis re-analyzed previously published TCR beta repertoires from roughly 690 donors and added high-resolution HLA genotyping to study TCR occurrence patterns. Rather than using new phenotypic data, the later analysis identified candidate immune exposures from TCR beta sequences and from how often those sequences occurred across donors. An earlier analysis of around 640 of the donors used high-throughput TCR beta sequencing to judge whether each TCR beta V gene segment behaved as functional or pseudogenic. Donor age, sex, ethnicity and CMV serostatus were collected together with the repertoire data. Genome-wide SNP genotypes for about three fifths of the roughly 670 donors were used in a later genetic analysis, which treated that subset as a discovery cohort. Every repertoire in the discovery cohort had been generated on one and the same sequencing platform. Both class I and class II loci were covered by HLA typing, at four-digit resolution. Typing coverage varied by locus: roughly 620-640 donors for A, B, C, DRB1 and DQB1; around 560 for DQA1; nearly 610 for DPA1; some 470 for DPB1. About five DR-DQ haplotypes were handled as single units for association and clustering because linkage in the cohort was strong. Among roughly 370 genotyped donors of the cohort, an average of around 240,000 unique TCR beta nucleotide sequences were sequenced per donor, approximately 20% of them non-productive. What the study reported, not specific to this receptor: A further reported finding was that TCR beta sequences accurately predicted the HLA-A and HLA-B alleles for most subjects in the first cohort. In a later analysis, most CMV-associated TCR beta chains were found to appear HLA-restricted, with HLA associations seemingly driven largely by CMV exposure. A later genetic analysis reported fewer N-insertions in productive TCRs among donors in an Asian-associated ancestry cluster than the roughly 620-donor mean. Sequencing depth was assumed to be roughly uniform across donors in the presence/absence analyses, though that assumption may not hold. Because the 87-base-pair reads could not distinguish some IMGT-functional V segments, including TRBV6-2 and TRBV6-3, those segments were excluded. Only TCR beta chains were sequenced in this cohort, and the absence of alpha or paired-chain data limited detectable features. A later analysis associated 15,000 to 20,000 TCR beta sequences with specific HLA alleles at a false discovery rate of 0.05. Correlated functional status among segregating V segments might reflect linkage disequilibrium, but an unknown experimental factor could not be ruled out. A cluster of highly shared sequence variants was judged likely to be a technical artifact of the sequencing pipeline. The earlier analysis of 587 of the donors excluded around 17 rarely observed V segments, including chromosome 9 orphons, because counts were too low. In vitro tests confirmed that a few of the cytomegalovirus-associated TCR beta chains recognize cytomegalovirus antigens. When HLA alleles, especially DR and DQ, strongly co-occurred, attributing TCR associations to individual alleles was difficult. The study listed 150 to 200 TCR beta chains as associated with cytomegalovirus. Across donors, most TCR sequences were observed very rarely, whereas some public TCRs were present in many individuals. A later analysis found that HLA-associated TCR beta chains were more clonally expanded and had lower generation probabilities than equally common non-associated chains. It was suggested by the authors that the approach could potentially be generalized to other disease states and immunological phenotypes. The classifier was reported to diagnose cytomegalovirus status with high specificity and sensitivity in both the original cohort and the validation cohort. For the cohort, immune exposure information was limited to CMV serostatus. In a later analysis, TCR association rates were found to vary across HLA loci, with the most associated TCRs seen for DRB1 alleles and the fewest for HLA-C alleles. V-gene and J-gene trimming of TCR beta chains was associated with a missense DCLRE1C variant in a later genetic analysis, and the association was replicated in an independent cohort. Because HLA typing was missing for some donors at each locus, association tests included only the typed subset. In an earlier analysis of around 600 of the donors, most TCR beta V segments were observed in productive rearrangements about 87% or about 30% of the time, broadly matching IMGT annotations. According to a later analysis, parvovirus B19, influenza, CMV and Epstein-Barr virus appeared linked to several top co-occurrence clusters.

The library relied on the immunoSEQ multiplex PCR assay. For the multiplex PCR, a mixture combining 60 forward primers for TCR Vbeta segments and 13 reverse primers for TCR Jbeta segments was used. The CDR3 region of rearranged TCR beta genes was amplified from genomic DNA with a multiplex PCR assay. On the Illumina HiSeq System, the amplified TCR beta libraries were sequenced as 87-base-pair reads. The authors' analysis ran thus. A later analysis tallied 75 million to 85 million unique TCR beta chains across the 700 or so repertoires, and about 12 million of those chains were shared by two or more donors. A nearest-neighbor algorithm error-corrected the raw reads and collapsed the reads into unique sequences, merging closely related sequences to remove PCR and sequencing errors. To assign V, D and J gene segments, CDR3 sequences were aligned to IMGT reference sequences. Each retained sequence needed at least a six-nucleotide match to both a V gene segment and a J gene segment. A rearrangement was called productive if the CDR3 had no stop codons and remained in frame with V and J, and every other rearrangement was called non-productive. Following IMGT convention, CDR3 was defined as the stretch from the second conserved V-encoded cysteine to the conserved J-encoded phenylalanine. Sequences without an unambiguous match to a single V gene segment were excluded from the earlier analysis of almost 600 of the donors. In an earlier analysis of approximately 590 of the donors, a V segment was called functional when productive rearrangements were above 56.7%, and segregating when the standard deviation between donors exceeded 5%. A statistical classification framework was built for diagnosing cytomegalovirus status from the catalog of TCR beta chain sequences. A later analysis assigned V and J genes by comparing TCR nucleotide sequences with IMGT/GENE-DB human TR gene sequences. A later analysis assigned CDR3 sequences and most-parsimonious VDJ recombination scenarios with the TCRdist pipeline. A later analysis defined each TCR beta chain by its CDR3 amino acid sequence plus V-gene family, and excluded reads lacking a unique V-gene family. A later analysis removed several hundred highly shared, low-generation-probability nucleotide sequences to deal with suspected cross-contamination and a sequencing artifact. For each public chain, a later analysis derived a clonal expansion index from normalized ranks of inferred template counts within each repertoire. A later analysis computed generation probabilities with a VDJ recombination model fitted to out-of-frame rearrangements, and checked the results against IGoR. In a later analysis, hypergeometric tests were used to score TCR-TCR, TCR-HLA and TCR-CMV co-occurrence, with a repertoire-size bias correction applied to TCR pairs. A later analysis estimated false discovery rates by permuting HLA or CMV assignments 20 times. A later analysis grouped co-occurring TCRs with DBSCAN, adding TCRdist sequence similarity when clustering within HLA-allele-positive subsets. Repertoires with fewer than 30,000 or more than 120,000 public chains, plus five repertoires with anomalous nucleotide sharing, were excluded from co-occurrence clustering. The clones in this table, taken by TCRdb from immuneACCESS, are in-frame only. Not every clone is retained; where verified, under half of the shortfall comes from an unresolved V gene, and the cause of the rest is unknown. That table gives V, J and clone size, and the DNA gave D and trimming. The sample data list 150,000 to 200,000 clones, and around three quarters of these were observed just once. The ten largest account for around 1.9% of the sample.

The cohort comprised some 730 healthy bone marrow donors. Cohort members were all nominally healthy when sampled, although unrecorded immune exposures were likely present. The donor tested CMV seronegative, placing the donor among the 300 to 450 seronegative members of the cohort. Every donor gave a peripheral blood sample, and the peripheral blood mononuclear cells from that sample were used for TCR beta sequencing. Genomic DNA was extracted from the blood cell samples with the Qiagen DNeasy Blood Extraction Kit. From V the trimming removes 7 bases and from J it removes 8 bases, while the gene matches leave 4 bases of the junction unaccounted for. According to the germline V gene, CDR1 reads SGDLS and CDR2 reads YYNGEE. The cysteine opens and the phenylalanine closes a CDR3 of 11 amino acids. Here the CDR3 DNA is all that survives: 33 bases in frame from base 1. Note on this clone: Its antigen target is currently unknown. No base quality values were provided; no much bigger clone lies one nucleotide off.

In this chain, TRBV9 is recombined with TRBJ1-1, with 8 junctional bases fitting TRBD1. The sequence was obtained from a woman aged 30 to 39 in good health and CMV-seronegative. The source material was PBMCs. The nucleotide sequence is TGTGCCAGCTCCCGGGACAGGGAAGCTTTCTTT. It is translated as CASSRDREAFF.